This T cell receptor beta chain was sequenced in a study of cytotoxic CD8 clonotypes in ibrutinib-treated CLL. Profiled with immunoSEQ multiplex PCR; TCRdb holds only in-frame clones, not every one. The data hold 300,000 to 350,000 clones, with roughly 79% observed a single time. The TCR was taken from a human donor with chronic lymphocytic leukemia. The material sequenced was PBMCs, taken before ibrutinib treatment.

The chain's CDR3 is CASSLDQGLAVRETQYF. CDR3 DNA: TGCGCCAGCAGCTTGGACCAAGGACTAGCGGTACGAGAGACCCAGTACTTC. The chain employs TRBV5-1 and TRBJ2-5; TRBD2 matches 10 bases. The CDR3 totals 17 residues. The germline CDR1 and CDR2 sequences are SGHRS and YFSETQ. Trimming removed 0 bases from V and 4 bases from J; junction bases left unmatched: 9.